The rows below give T cell receptor beta chains drawn from one sample of a study of Ad26.COV2.S vaccination and SARS-CoV-2 variants. TCRdb's copy holds only in-frame clones and misses some; the assay was immunoSEQ multiplex PCR. In the table there are 300,000 to 350,000 clones, just under 85% of which are singletons. This specimen consisted of peripheral blood, obtained in a trial of Ad26.COV2.S vaccine versus placebo. These receptor sequences come from a person between 18 and 65 years old who received the Ad26.COV2.S COVID-19 vaccine or a placebo. CDR3s include the opening cysteine and the closing phenylalanine or tryptophan. The D gene is left open where the match is weak. A row's size may be missing; if present it is once, few, many or a size class.

clone size,D gene,J gene,V gene,CDR3 protein,CDR3 DNA
-,-,TRBJ1-5,TRBV28,CASSWALKDQPQHF,TGTGCCAGCAGTTGGGCCCTTAAGGATCAGCCCCAGCATTTT
-,TRBD1,TRBJ2-2,TRBV6-4,CASSGTTGGGELFF,TGTGCCAGCAGTGGAACGACAGGGGGCGGGGAGCTGTTTTTT
-,TRBD1,TRBJ1-6,TRBV20-1,CSASITGAGNSPLHF,TGCAGTGCTAGTATTACAGGGGCAGGGAATTCACCCCTCCACTTT
-,TRBD1,TRBJ1-2,TRBV30,CAWSVDVRGHKGYTF,TGTGCCTGGAGTGTAGATGTCAGGGGGCATAAAGGCTACACCTTC
-,-,TRBJ1-1,TRBV5-4,CASSVDRAEAFF,TGTGCCAGCAGCGTCGACAGAGCTGAAGCTTTCTTT
-,-,TRBJ1-2,TRBV5-1,CASSTTQANYGYTF,TGCGCCAGCAGCACGACACAAGCTAACTATGGCTACACCTTC
-,-,TRBJ2-3,TRBV29-1,CSVGRRLSTDTQYF,TGCAGCGTGGGACGCAGGCTGAGCACAGATACGCAGTATTTT
-,-,TRBJ2-3,TRBV6-5,CASSYFPSTDTQYF,TGTGCCAGCAGTTACTTTCCTAGCACAGATACGCAGTATTTT
-,-,TRBJ2-2,TRBV7-7,CASSRRTANTGELFF,TGTGCCAGCAGCCGTCGGACCGCGAACACCGGGGAGCTGTTTTTT
-,TRBD1,TRBJ1-4,TRBV5-1,CASSLLDRATATNEKLFF,TGCGCCAGCAGCTTGTTAGACAGGGCCACAGCAACTAATGAAAAACTGTTTTTT
once,-,TRBJ1-2,TRBV4-1,CASSPLVGYGYTF,TGCGCCAGCAGCCCTCTGGTCGGCTATGGCTACACCTTC
few,-,TRBJ1-2,TRBV29-1,CSVEAGPNYGYTF,TGCAGCGTTGAAGCAGGCCCTAACTATGGCTACACCTTC
-,-,TRBJ1-6,TRBV5-1,CASRGTGTFNSPLHF,TGCGCCAGCAGAGGTACCGGTACGTTTAATTCACCCCTCCACTTT
-,-,TRBJ1-5,TRBV28,CASSFSTRGSGNQPQHF,TGTGCCAGCAGTTTTAGTACCCGAGGGTCCGGCAATCAGCCCCAGCATTTT
-,TRBD1,TRBJ1-4,TRBV13,CASSSRQGFSEKLFF,TGTGCCAGCAGCTCAAGACAGGGGTTTTCGGAAAAACTGTTTTTT
-,-,TRBJ2-7,TRBV7-2,CASSLNRGFEQYF,TGTGCCAGCAGCTTAAATAGGGGATTCGAGCAGTACTTC
-,-,TRBJ2-7,TRBV7-2,CASSLGGVGPYEQYF,TGTGCCAGCAGCTTAGGGGGGGTGGGTCCCTACGAGCAGTACTTC
once,-,TRBJ1-3,TRBV11-2,CASSLEPLVLSGNTIYF,TGTGCCAGCAGCTTAGAGCCACTAGTCCTCTCTGGAAACACCATATATTTT
-,TRBD1,TRBJ2-3,TRBV2,CASVVYRGPDTQYF,TGTGCCAGCGTAGTGTATAGGGGGCCAGATACGCAGTATTTT
-,-,TRBJ2-1,TRBV5-1,CASSFLNQTGWSYNEQFF,TGCGCCAGCAGCTTCCTAAATCAAACAGGGTGGTCCTACAATGAGCAGTTCTTC
-,-,TRBJ2-7,TRBV5-6,CASSLTGAGEQYF,TGTGCCAGCAGCTTGACCGGGGCGGGCGAGCAGTACTTC
-,-,TRBJ1-4,TRBV6-1,CASSERQVNEKLFF,TGTGCCAGCAGTGAACGGCAAGTGAATGAAAAACTGTTTTTT
-,-,TRBJ2-7,TRBV24-1,CATSDGQNYEQYF,TGTGCCACCAGTGATGGACAGAACTACGAGCAGTACTTC
once,-,TRBJ2-3,TRBV18,CASSPGLGGPDTQYF,TGTGCCAGCTCACCCGGTCTCGGGGGCCCAGATACGCAGTATTTT
many,TRBD1,TRBJ1-1,TRBV3-1/TRBV3-2,CASSRDRGTEAFF,TGTGCCAGCAGCCGGGACAGGGGGACTGAAGCTTTCTTT
few,-,TRBJ2-6,TRBV4-2,CASSPSTLLNGANVLTF,TGTGCCAGCAGCCCTTCGACCCTCCTGAATGGAGCCAACGTCCTGACTTTC
-,TRBD2,TRBJ2-1,TRBV9,CASSVGSGVYNEQFF,TGTGCCAGCAGCGTCGGAAGCGGGGTTTACAATGAGCAGTTCTTC
once,-,TRBJ1-1,TRBV7-8,CASSARDTVNTEAFF,TGTGCCAGCAGCGCCCGGGACACTGTGAACACTGAAGCTTTCTTT
-,-,TRBJ1-1,TRBV30,CAWSVFGVGPMNTEAFF,TGTGCCTGGAGTGTATTCGGGGTGGGACCCATGAACACTGAAGCTTTCTTT
-,-,TRBJ1-4,TRBV4-2,CASSRRGLWESGEKLFF,TGTGCCAGCAGCCGCCGGGGTTTATGGGAATCGGGGGAAAAACTGTTTTTT
-,TRBD1,TRBJ1-4,TRBV18,CASSLGQGLEKLFF,TGTGCCAGCTCACTGGGACAGGGGCTTGAAAAACTGTTTTTT
-,-,TRBJ2-5,TRBV3-1/TRBV3-2,CASSLGTPETQYF,TGTGCCAGCAGCCTCGGGACTCCGGAGACCCAGTACTTC
-,-,TRBJ2-2,TRBV4-1,CASSPRSGQDANTGELFF,TGCGCCAGCAGCCCACGTAGTGGACAAGACGCGAACACCGGGGAGCTGTTTTTT
-,TRBD1,TRBJ1-5,TRBV5-1,CASSLGTASNQPQHF,TGCGCCAGCAGCTTAGGGACAGCGAGCAATCAGCCCCAGCATTTT
many,TRBD1,TRBJ1-2,TRBV7-8,CASSPDRDRGGYTF,TGTGCCAGCAGCCCGGACCGGGACAGGGGCGGCTACACCTTC
-,TRBD2,TRBJ2-1,TRBV7-9,CASRAKTSGGNEQFF,TGTGCCAGCAGAGCAAAGACTAGCGGGGGAAATGAGCAGTTCTTC
-,-,TRBJ2-7,TRBV5-1,CASSFGSSYEQYF,TGCGCCAGCAGCTTTGGGAGCTCCTACGAGCAGTACTTC
-,TRBD1,TRBJ2-5,TRBV30,CAWGQGRETQYF,TGTGCCTGGGGACAGGGGCGAGAGACCCAGTACTTC
-,TRBD1,TRBJ1-5,TRBV5-1,CASSLDAGGSDQPQHF,TGCGCCAGCAGCCTGGACGCAGGGGGCTCGGATCAGCCCCAGCATTTT
few,TRBD2,TRBJ2-7,TRBV7-2,CASSLAVSGGAGEQYF,TGTGCCAGCAGCTTAGCGGTTAGCGGGGGGGCGGGCGAGCAGTACTTC
-,-,TRBJ2-6,TRBV5-1,CASSSDPSGANVLTF,TGCGCCAGCAGCTCAGATCCCTCTGGGGCCAACGTCCTGACTTTC
-,-,TRBJ1-2,TRBV5-3,CARAPAEAQNYGYTF,TGTGCCAGGGCCCCAGCCGAAGCCCAGAACTATGGCTACACCTTC
once,TRBD2,TRBJ2-3,TRBV5-1,CASSALAGGNTDTQYF,TGCGCCAGCAGCGCCCTTGCGGGGGGAAACACAGATACGCAGTATTTT
-,-,TRBJ2-5,TRBV11-2,CASSVRGQETQYF,TGTGCCAGCAGCGTCCGGGGTCAAGAGACCCAGTACTTC
-,-,TRBJ1-1,TRBV11-2,CASSLSGFGEAFF,TGTGCCAGCAGCTTATCAGGGTTCGGTGAAGCTTTCTTT